This T cell receptor beta chain was observed in a study of OX40 agonist ivuxolimab in advanced cancers. Study background: Patients in dose escalation had liver, melanoma, kidney or head and neck cancers.

The repertoire was sequenced with immunoSEQ multiplex PCR; TCRdb's copy has only in-frame clones and lacks some. Of roughly 60,000 clones listed, 85% to 95% are singletons. Deletions cut 4 bases from V and 2 bases from J, with 12 bases between. The CDR3 covers 14 residues. The germline V gene encodes CDR1 LGHNA and CDR2 YNFKEQ. Patients were ruled out by autoimmune disease history or systemic immunosuppression. Overall study results and limits: On average, CD8+ T cells showed a greater number of expanded clones than CD4+.

The count of this clone is one. As yet, its antigen is unknown. The source of this sequence is an adult with an advanced solid tumor such as melanoma, head and neck, liver or kidney cancer. The chain couples TRBV4-2 to TRBJ2-7; a weak D match, TRBD2 (6 bases). The material was CD4+ or CD8+ T cells sorted from blood, obtained in a trial of the OX40 agonist ivuxolimab. CDR3 nucleotide sequence: TGTGCCAGCAGCCCTTCGGGACTTACCTACGAGCAGTACTTC. This sequence encodes CASSPSGLTYEQYF.